Sequencing of this TCR beta chain was carried out in a study of cytotoxic CD8 clonotypes in ibrutinib-treated CLL. The CDR3 is 14 amino acids. With 2 bases removed from V and 4 bases from J, the gap between germline ends came to 12 bases. Germline CDR1 LGHNA, CDR2 YNFKEQ. Profiling relied on immunoSEQ multiplex PCR, and the TCRdb table lists in-frame clones only, not all of them. Here the sample spans 300,000 to 400,000 clones, 67% being singletons. The receptor was isolated from a human donor with chronic lymphocytic leukemia. This material consisted of PBMCs, taken after 36 months of ibrutinib treatment. The V call is TRBV4-2, the J call TRBJ2-7; D remains unclear. The CDR3 loop is CASSQRRMLYEQYF. The CDR3, as DNA: TGTGCCAGCAGCCAAAGGCGCATGTTATACGAGCAGTACTTC.